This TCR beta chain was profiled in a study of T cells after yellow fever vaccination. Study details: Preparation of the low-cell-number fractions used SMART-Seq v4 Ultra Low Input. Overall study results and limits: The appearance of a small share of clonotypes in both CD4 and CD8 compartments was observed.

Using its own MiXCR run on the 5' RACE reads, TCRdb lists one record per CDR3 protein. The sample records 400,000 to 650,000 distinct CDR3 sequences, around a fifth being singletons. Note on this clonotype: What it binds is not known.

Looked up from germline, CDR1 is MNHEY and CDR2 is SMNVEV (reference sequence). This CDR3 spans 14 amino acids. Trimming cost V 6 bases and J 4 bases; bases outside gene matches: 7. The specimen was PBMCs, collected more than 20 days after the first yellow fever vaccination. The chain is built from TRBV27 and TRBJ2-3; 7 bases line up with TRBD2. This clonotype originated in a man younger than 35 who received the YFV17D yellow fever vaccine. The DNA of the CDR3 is TGTGCCAGCAGCGGACTAGTAGGGGCAGATACGCAGTATTTT. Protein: CASSGLVGADTQYF.